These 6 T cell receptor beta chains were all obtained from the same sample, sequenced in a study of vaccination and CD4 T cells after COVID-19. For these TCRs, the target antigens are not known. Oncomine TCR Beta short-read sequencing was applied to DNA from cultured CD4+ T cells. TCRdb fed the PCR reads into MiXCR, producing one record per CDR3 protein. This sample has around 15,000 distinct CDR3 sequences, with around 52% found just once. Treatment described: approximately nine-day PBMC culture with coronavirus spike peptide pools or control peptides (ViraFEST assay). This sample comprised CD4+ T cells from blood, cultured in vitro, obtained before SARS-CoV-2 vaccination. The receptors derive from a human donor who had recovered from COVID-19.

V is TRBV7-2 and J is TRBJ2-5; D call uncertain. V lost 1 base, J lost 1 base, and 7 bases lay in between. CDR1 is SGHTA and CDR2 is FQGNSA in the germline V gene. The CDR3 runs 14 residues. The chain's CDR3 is CASSLGSSQETQYF. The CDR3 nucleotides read TGTGCCAGCAGCTTAGGGTCTTCCCAAGAGACCCAGTACTTC.

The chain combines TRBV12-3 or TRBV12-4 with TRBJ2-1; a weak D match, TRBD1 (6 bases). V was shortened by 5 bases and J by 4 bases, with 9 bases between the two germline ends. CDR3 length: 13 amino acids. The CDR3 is CASSLDSYNEQFF. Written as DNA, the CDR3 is TGTGCCAGCAGTCTGGACAGTTACAATGAGCAGTTCTTC.

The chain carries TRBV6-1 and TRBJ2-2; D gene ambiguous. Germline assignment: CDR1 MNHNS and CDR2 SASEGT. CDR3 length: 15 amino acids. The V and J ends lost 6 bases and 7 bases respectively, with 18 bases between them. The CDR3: CASRGWKADDGELFF. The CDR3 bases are TGTGCCAGCAGGGGGTGGAAGGCTGATGACGGGGAGCTGTTTTTT.

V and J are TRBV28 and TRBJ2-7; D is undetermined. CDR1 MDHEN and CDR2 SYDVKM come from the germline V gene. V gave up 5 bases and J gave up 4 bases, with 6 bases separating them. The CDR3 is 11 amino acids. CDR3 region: CASSAAYEQYF. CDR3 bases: TGTGCCAGCAGTGCAGCATACGAGCAGTACTTC. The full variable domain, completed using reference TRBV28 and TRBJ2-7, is DVKVTQSSRYLVKRTGEKVFLECVQDMDHENMFWYRQDPGLGLRLIYFSYDVKMKEKGDIPEGYSVSREKKERFSLILESASTNQTSMYLCASSAAYEQYFGPGTRLTVT.

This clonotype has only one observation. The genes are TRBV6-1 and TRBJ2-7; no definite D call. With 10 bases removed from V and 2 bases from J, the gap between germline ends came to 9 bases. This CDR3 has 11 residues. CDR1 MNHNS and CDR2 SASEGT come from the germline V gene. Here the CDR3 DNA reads TGTGCCACCTTTATCCCCTACGAGCAGTACTTC. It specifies CATFIPYEQYF.

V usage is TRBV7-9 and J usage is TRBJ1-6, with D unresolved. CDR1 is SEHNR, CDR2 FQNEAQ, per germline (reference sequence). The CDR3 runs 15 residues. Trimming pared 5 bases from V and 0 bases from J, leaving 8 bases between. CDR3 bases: TGTGCCAGCAGCCTCGGGAGCTCCTATAATTCACCCCTCCACTTT. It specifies CASSLGSSYNSPLHF.